Shown below are 16 T cell receptor beta chains from a single sample sequenced in a study of T cells in Graves' hyperthyroidism and ophthalmopathy (dated by TCRdb to about 2019). The library was generated by multiplex PCR. The instrument was an Illumina HiSeq 2000. Amplification of TCR beta CDR3 regions was carried out from RNA transcripts. For the first round of RT-PCR on the TCR CDR3, the HTBI primer set was used together with the Qiagen OneStep RT-PCR kit. The public reads were quality trimmed at Q25 with fastp and then assembled into clones with MiXCR by TCRdb, keeping productive beta chains. A single entry per CDR3 protein holds the most common genes and DNA from its merged rows. The sample table records roughly 740,000 distinct CDR3 sequences; less than 20% of these occur just once. The ten largest clones add up to 8.4% of the sample. Input material: blood. The receptors stem from a man between 18 and 29 years old with Graves' hyperthyroidism.

With regard to this clonotype: A much larger clone lies one base from this, so it may be a read error. The chain uses TRBV2 and TRBJ2-3; the D is unclear. The CDR3 runs to 14 residues. Germline V gives CDR1 SNHLY, CDR2 FYNNEI. The CDR3 DNA follows: TGTGCCATCAGTTCTACGGGCAACACAGATACGCAGTATTTT. Its protein is CAISSTGNTDTQYF. Full variable domain (rest looked up from reference TRBV2 and TRBJ2-3): EPEVTQTPSHQVTQMGQEVILRCVPISNHLYFYWYRQILGQKVEFLVSFYNNEISEKSEIFDDQFSVERPDGSNFTLKIRSTKLEDSAMYFCAISSTGNTDTQYFGPGTRLTVL.

This clonotype was seen only once. The V gene is TRBV13, the J gene TRBJ2-7; TRBD1 or TRBD2 may be the D gene (5 bases each). Trimming stripped 3 bases from V and 6 bases from J, with 9 bases between. In germline, CDR1 is PRHDT, CDR2 FYEKMQ (reference sequence). The length of the CDR3 is 12 residues. CDR3 sequence: CASSLGDAEQYF. The CDR3 region has the DNA TGTGCCAGCAGCTTGGGGGACGCCGAGCAGTACTTC.

This clonotype was counted between two and nine times. The chain employs TRBV28 and TRBJ2-3, with a tentative D call TRBD2 (6 bases). The ends were cut back, 5 bases at V and 2 bases at J, with 17 bases in the middle. Germline V CDR1 and CDR2: MDHEN, SYDVKM. This CDR3 has 16 residues. CDR3 amino acids: CASSPTSTIDTDTQYF. For the CDR3, the DNA is TGTGCCAGCAGTCCGACTAGTACAATAGACACAGATACGCAGTATTTT. Using reference TRBV28 and TRBJ2-3 for the parts outside the CDR3, the full variable domain is DVKVTQSSRYLVKRTGEKVFLECVQDMDHENMFWYRQDPGLGLRLIYFSYDVKMKEKGDIPEGYSVSREKKERFSLILESASTNQTSMYLCASSPTSTIDTDTQYFGPGTRLTVL.

This clonotype was detected many times. The chain has TRBV9 and TRBJ2-1; 8 bases map to TRBD2. CDR3 length: 16 amino acids. Germline V gene lookup returns CDR1 SGDLS and CDR2 YYNGEE. V was pared by 2 bases and J by 6 bases, with 10 bases of the junction left unmatched. The CDR3 loop is CASSVARAGALNEQFF. CDR3 DNA: TGTGCCAGCAGCGTTGCCAGAGCGGGAGCTCTCAATGAGCAGTTCTTC.

This clonotype was recorded many times. The chain has TRBV5-1 and TRBJ2-3; 8 bases match TRBD2. V trimming: 4 bases; J trimming: 4 bases; junction bases outside the gene matches: 11. The V gene's germline CDR1 is SGHRS and CDR2 YFSETQ. The CDR3 is 16 residues long. Here the CDR3 DNA reads TGCGCCAGCAGCCCATTAGGGGCGGGAGGCTCAGATACGCAGTATTTT. Amino acid sequence: CASSPLGAGGSDTQYF.

The chain combines TRBV5-1 with TRBJ1-2; no clear D gene. Germline lookup yields CDR1 SGHRS and CDR2 YFSETQ. The CDR3 has 12 amino acids. V was pared by 5 bases and J by 6 bases, with 11 bases between. CDR3 DNA: TGCGCCAGCAGGCCCGGATGGGATGGCTACACCTTC. Amino acid sequence: CASRPGWDGYTF.

This clonotype was counted ten times or more. The chain has TRBV6-1 and TRBJ2-7; 7 bases align to TRBD2. Germline V gives CDR1 MNHNS, CDR2 SASEGT. The V segment lost 8 bases and the J segment 3 bases; nucleotides outside the gene matches: 10. The CDR3 runs to 14 residues. The CDR3 protein is CASLSGSGNYEQYF. The CDR3 coding sequence is TGTGCCAGCTTATCCGGCAGCGGGAACTACGAGCAGTACTTC.

Ten or more counts support this clonotype. The chain links TRBV20-1 to TRBJ2-7; TRBD1 agrees at 9 bases. Germline values: CDR1 DFQATT, CDR2 SNEGSKA (reference sequence). Germline trimming cut 5 bases from V and 0 bases from J; bases unmatched to any gene: 5. The CDR3 is made up of 14 amino acids. CDR3 sequence: CSARTGDLSYEQYF. The CDR3 bases are TGCAGTGCTCGGACAGGGGACCTCTCCTACGAGCAGTACTTC.

The chain couples TRBV7-8 to TRBJ2-2; 11 bases are shared with TRBD2. Germline CDR1 SGHVS, CDR2 FQNEAQ. This CDR3 has 18 residues. Trimming at V came to 5 bases and at J to 0 bases, leaving 8 bases not matched to a gene. The CDR3 sequence: CASSQGQGLAANTGELFF. DNA of the CDR3: TGTGCCAGCAGCCAAGGACAGGGACTAGCGGCGAACACCGGGGAGCTGTTTTTT. Full variable domain (missing parts from reference TRBV7-8 and TRBJ2-2): GAGVSQSPRYKVAKRGQDVALRCDPISGHVSLFWYQQALGQGPEFLTYFQNEAQLDKSGLPSDRFFAERPEGSVSTLKIQRTQQEDSAVYLCASSQGQGLAANTGELFFGEGSRLTVL.

This clonotype was seen at least ten times. The chain uses TRBV20-1 and TRBJ2-7; D is possibly TRBD2 (5 bases). Per the germline V gene, CDR1 is DFQATT and CDR2 is SNEGSKA (reference sequence). The CDR3 contains 13 residues. Deletions cut 5 bases from V and 3 bases from J, with 14 bases between. Here the CDR3 reads CSAPLRSGYEQYF. The CDR3 DNA is TGCAGTGCTCCGCTAAGGAGCGGCTACGAGCAGTACTTC.

This clonotype occurred many times. The V gene is TRBV11-2, the J gene TRBJ2-7; D not certain. Trimming pared 5 bases from V and 0 bases from J, leaving 8 bases between. This CDR3 has 13 residues. Germline V gene sequence: CDR1 SGHAT, CDR2 FQNNGV. The CDR3 DNA follows: TGTGCCAGCAGCCTAGGGTTCTCCTACGAGCAGTACTTC. Translation: CASSLGFSYEQYF. Based on the CDR3 plus reference TRBV11-2 and TRBJ2-7, the full variable domain is EAGVAQSPRYKIIEKRQSVAFWCNPISGHATLYWYQQILGQGPKLLIQFQNNGVVDDSQLPKDRFSAERLKGVDSTLKIQPAKLEDSAVYLCASSLGFSYEQYFGPGTRLTVT.

V is TRBV2 and J is TRBJ2-7; the D is unclear. There are 11 residues in the CDR3. Between the trimmed V and J ends, which lost 7 bases and 7 bases, there was a span of 11 bases. Germline V CDR1 and CDR2: SNHLY, FYNNEI. The CDR3 nucleotides read TGTGCCAGCACCCGACCTAGTGAGCAGTACTTC. Residues: CASTRPSEQYF.

This clonotype was detected many times. This sequence joins TRBV2 and TRBJ1-1, with a weak D call TRBD1 (5 bases). The germline V and J ends were trimmed by 7 bases and 0 bases, with 9 bases remaining between them. Germline V gene lookup returns CDR1 SNHLY and CDR2 FYNNEI. This CDR3 is 13 amino acids long. The chain's CDR3 is CASKGLLNTEAFF. The DNA of the CDR3 is TGTGCCAGCAAGGGACTGCTGAACACTGAAGCTTTCTTT.

Concerning this clonotype itself: Given a much more abundant clone one base away, this may be a read error. The J gene is TRBJ2-3, the V gene TRBV11-2; a weak D match, TRBD2 (5 bases). V lost 7 bases, J lost 6 bases, and 17 bases lay in between. The CDR3 totals 14 residues. Germline V gene data show CDR1 as SGHAT and CDR2 as FQNNGV. The CDR3 DNA sequence: TGTGCCAGCATCCCCTCCGTGGGAGCTGATACGCAGTATTTT. It codes for CASIPSVGADTQYF.

The chain recombines TRBV6-1 with TRBJ2-1; D not certain. Looked up from germline, CDR1 is MNHNS and CDR2 is SASEGT. This CDR3 has 14 amino acids. V lost 8 bases to trimming and J lost 2 bases, with 13 bases between them. CDR3 protein: CASQDRQTYNEQFF. The CDR3 region has the DNA TGTGCCAGCCAGGACCGTCAGACCTACAATGAGCAGTTCTTC.

This clonotype was seen many times. This sequence joins TRBV30 and TRBJ2-6, with D uncertain. CDR3 size: 16 residues. Germline V gene lookup returns CDR1 GTSNPN and CDR2 SVGIG (reference sequence). Trimming removed 0 bases at V and 4 bases at J, with 13 bases between. CDR3 loop: CAWSVEGYFGANVLTF. CDR3 in DNA: TGTGCCTGGAGTGTAGAAGGGTACTTCGGGGCCAACGTCCTGACTTTC.